The clone carrying this T cell receptor beta chain was detected a few times. The CDR3 length is 13 residues. CDR1 is MNHNY and CDR2 is SVGAGI in the germline V gene (reference sequence). V shed 9 bases, J shed 1 base, and the junction held 2 bases outside the gene matches. These data belong to a study of cytomegalovirus exposure and HLA in healthy donors. Researchers ran the PCR with 60 Vbeta and 13 Jbeta primers. The table came from immunoSEQ multiplex PCR; TCRdb's copy has only in-frame clones and leaves some out. This table has around 61,000 clones, roughly 80% appearing once. The clonotype comes from a middle-aged man in good health and CMV-seronegative. Specimen: PBMCs. The rearrangement links TRBV6-6 to TRBJ1-1, with 10 bases identical to TRBD1. The CDR3 coding sequence is TGTGCCAGTAGACAGGGGGCGAACACTGAAGCTTTCTTT. Protein: CASRQGANTEAFF.